The next 30 T cell receptor beta chains were all read from a single sample in a study of neurological immune-mediated disorders. TCRdb re-derived calls from the 5' RACE reads in MiXCR, one entry per CDR3 protein. This table has about 50,000 distinct CDR3 sequences, around a tenth appearing once. Sequencing was done on a sample of PBMCs. All receptors derive from a man in his 70s with HTLV-1-associated myelopathy (HAM/TSP).

Judged by abundance, this clonotype is medium-sized. Here the CDR3 DNA reads TGCAGTGCTAGAAAACAGTCGGCTGGAAACACCATATATTTT. Translating gives CSARKQSAGNTIYF. This rearrangement joins TRBV20-1 to TRBJ1-3; the D is unclear. Trimming removed 2 bases at V and 2 bases at J, with 10 bases between. This CDR3 has 14 amino acids. Germline values: CDR1 DFQATT, CDR2 SNEGSKA (reference sequence).

This clonotype has ten or more counts. CDR3 loop: CASSKDRVNTIYF. CDR3 sequence (DNA): TGTGCCAGCAGCAAGGACAGGGTGAACACCATATATTTT. This chain uses TRBV7-6 with TRBJ1-3; the match to TRBD1 covers 8 bases. CDR3 length: 13 residues. Germline CDR1 reads SGHVS; CDR2 reads FNYEAQ. V lost 5 bases and J lost 7; bases outside the gene matches: 4. The variable domain in full, with the rest retrieved from reference TRBV7-6 and TRBJ1-3, is GAGVSQSPRYKVTKRGQDVALRCDPISGHVSLYWYRQALGQGPEFLTYFNYEAQQDKSGLPNDRFSAERPEGSISTLTIQRTEQRDSAMYRCASSKDRVNTIYFGEGSWLTVV.

This clonotype appeared many times. The V gene is TRBV5-6, the J gene TRBJ2-1, with a possible D match to TRBD2 (6 bases). The CDR3 length is 15 residues. V dropped 3 bases and J dropped 3 bases, with 13 bases sitting between them. The germline gives CDR1 SGHDT, CDR2 YYEEEE. The CDR3 spells CASSSDRDFYNEQFF. The DNA for the CDR3 is TGTGCCAGCAGCTCCGACCGGGACTTCTACAATGAGCAGTTCTTC.

This clonotype was observed many times. This chain connects TRBV7-2 to TRBJ2-4; either TRBD1 or TRBD2 may fit D (5 bases each). CDR1 SGHTA and CDR2 FQGNSA come from the germline V gene. V gave up 6 bases and J gave up 9 bases, with 18 bases separating them. This CDR3 is 14 amino acids long. CDR3 amino acids: CASSPGRAGTIQYF. As DNA, the CDR3 is TGTGCCAGCAGTCCGGGAAGGGCAGGGACCATTCAGTACTTC.

This clonotype came up many times. The chain combines TRBV5-1 with TRBJ1-1; 9 bases are a match to TRBD1. V dropped 2 bases and J dropped 1; count of bases not matched to a gene: 3. The germline V gene encodes CDR1 SGHRS and CDR2 YFSETQ. The CDR3 has 15 amino acids. CDR3 DNA sequence: TGCGCCAGCAGCTTCCGGACAGGGGCGAACACTGAAGCTTTCTTT. Translating gives CASSFRTGANTEAFF.

This clonotype was seen at least ten times. The V gene is TRBV4-1, the J gene TRBJ2-1; D is unclear. The germline CDR1 and CDR2 sequences are MGHRA and YSYEKL. Trimming pared 4 bases from V and 0 bases from J, leaving 10 bases between. There are 15 residues in the CDR3. The CDR3 protein is CASSPDWSSYNEQFF. DNA of the CDR3: TGCGCCAGCAGCCCAGACTGGAGCTCCTACAATGAGCAGTTCTTC.

This clonotype is judged medium-sized. The V call is TRBV20-1, the J call TRBJ1-2; tentatively, D is TRBD1 (5 bases). Germline V lookup: CDR1 DFQATT, CDR2 SNEGSKA (reference sequence). Trimming cost V 6 bases and J 8 bases, with 19 bases left between them. CDR3 size: 13 residues. CDR3 residues: CSANRDANGGYTF. CDR3 DNA: TGCAGTGCCAACCGGGACGCCAACGGAGGCTACACCTTC.

This clonotype was seen repeatedly, ten times or more. The chain is built from TRBV15 and TRBJ2-2, with a tentative D call TRBD2 (6 bases). CDR3 length: 14 residues. Looked up from germline, CDR1 is LNHNV and CDR2 is YYDKDF (reference sequence). The V gene lost 3 bases and the J gene lost 1 base, with 6 bases spanning the gap. The CDR3 loop is CATSRGGNTGELFF. The CDR3 region has the DNA TGTGCCACCAGCAGGGGAGGGAACACCGGGGAGCTGTTTTTT. Variable domain in full (rest from reference TRBV15 and TRBJ2-2): DAMVIQNPRYQVTQFGKPVTLSCSQTLNHNVMYWYQQKSSQAPKLLFHYYDKDFNNEADTPDNFQSRRPNTSFCFLDIRSPGLGDTAMYLCATSRGGNTGELFFGEGSRLTVL.

This clonotype was counted ten times or more. The chain carries TRBV29-1 and TRBJ2-1; perhaps TRBD2 as D (6 bases). The CDR3 is made up of 12 amino acids. Trimming removed 2 bases at V and 7 bases at J, with 9 bases between. The germline V gene encodes CDR1 SQVTM and CDR2 ANQGSEA. As DNA, the CDR3 is TGCAGCGTTGAACGGGGGAGGAATGAGCAGTTCTTC. Translation: CSVERGRNEQFF.

Comment on this clonotype: A much larger clone sits a single nucleotide away, making a read error possible. The V and J genes are TRBV3-1 and TRBJ2-7; D unresolved. The germline CDR1 and CDR2 sequences are LGHDT and YNNKEL (reference sequence). This CDR3 is 11 amino acids long. Trimming removed 7 bases at V and 3 bases at J, with 7 bases between. The CDR3 DNA is TGTGCCAGCAACCATATCTACGAGCAGTACTTC. Encoded protein: CASNHIYEQYF.

In this sample, this clonotype turned up many times. V is TRBV9 and J is TRBJ2-3; TRBD2 matches 7 bases. The germline CDR1 and CDR2 sequences are SGDLS and YYNGEE. The CDR3 runs to 16 residues. After removal of 3 bases from V and 0 bases from J, the junction contained 7 bases not matched to a gene. In DNA, the CDR3 is TGTGCCAGCAGCGCCCCGGGGGGAGGAAGCACAGATACGCAGTATTTT. This encodes CASSAPGGGSTDTQYF.

This clonotype was counted at least ten times. The rearrangement links TRBV29-1 to TRBJ2-1, with 12 bases fitting TRBD2. The germline V gene encodes CDR1 SQVTM and CDR2 ANQGSEA. This CDR3 has 16 residues. Losses at the gene ends were 2 bases for V and 6 bases for J; bases not matched to a gene: 8. CDR3 region: CSVEILAGGILNEQFF. CDR3 DNA: TGCAGCGTTGAAATCCTAGCGGGAGGGATCCTCAATGAGCAGTTCTTC.

This clonotype was recorded at least ten times. This rearrangement joins TRBV2 to TRBJ2-3; D possibly uses TRBD1 or TRBD2 (5 bases each). This CDR3 has 14 amino acids. V lost 9 bases to trimming and J lost 8 bases, with 21 bases between them. CDR1 SNHLY and CDR2 FYNNEI come from the germline V gene. This CDR3 is CASWGWEIRGTQYF. The CDR3 DNA reads TGTGCCAGTTGGGGGTGGGAGATCCGAGGTACGCAGTATTTT.

This clonotype was recorded at least ten times. CDR3: CASSPGTSGISPYEQYF. CDR3 sequence (DNA): TGTGCCAGCAGCCCCGGGACTAGCGGGATCTCTCCCTACGAGCAGTACTTC. The J gene is TRBJ2-7, the V gene TRBV7-6; 13 bases are shared with TRBD2. Germline V gene lookup returns CDR1 SGHVS and CDR2 FNYEAQ. The CDR3 has 17 residues. The trim removed 5 bases at V and 2 bases at J, leaving 9 bases unmatched.

The table lists this clonotype with many counts. This chain joins TRBV10-3 and TRBJ1-3, with 7 bases matching TRBD1. This CDR3 spans 14 amino acids. The V segment lost 8 bases and the J segment 0 bases; nucleotides outside the gene matches: 4. From germline, CDR1 is ENHRY and CDR2 SYGVKD. DNA of the CDR3: TGTGCCATCCAGGGGGTTGGCTCTGGAAACACCATATATTTT. Translated: CAIQGVGSGNTIYF.

This clonotype has a count of ten or more. The V gene is TRBV29-1, the J gene TRBJ2-3; D is unclear. The CDR3 spans 10 residues. V was cut by 6 bases and J by 1 base, with 2 bases left in between. Germline CDR1 SQVTM, CDR2 ANQGSEA. CDR3 in DNA: TGCAGCGTACGCACAGATACGCAGTATTTT. Its translation: CSVRTDTQYF.

This clonotype was seen many times. The chain links TRBV3-1 to TRBJ2-3; weak D call: TRBD2 (5 bases). CDR3 length equals 12 residues. Germline V gene lookup returns CDR1 LGHDT and CDR2 YNNKEL (reference sequence). Trimming removed 4 bases at V and 6 bases at J, with 8 bases between. CDR3 amino acids: CASSLTGDTQYF. The CDR3 DNA reads as TGTGCCAGCAGCCTTACGGGGGATACGCAGTATTTT.

This clonotype occurred a few times. The chain couples TRBV2 to TRBJ2-5; D unresolved. The CDR3 runs 14 residues. V lost 4 bases and J lost 4, with 13 bases in between. Germline V gene sequence: CDR1 SNHLY, CDR2 FYNNEI. The CDR3 reads CASSVSPSPETQYF. The CDR3 DNA is TGTGCCAGCAGTGTGTCCCCAAGCCCAGAGACCCAGTACTTC.

This clonotype was found many times. The V gene is TRBV28, the J gene TRBJ1-6; D perhaps matches TRBD1 (5 bases). CDR3 size: 14 residues. Germline CDR1 and CDR2: MDHEN and SYDVKM. Trimming pared 4 bases from V and 7 bases from J, leaving 11 bases between. The CDR3 DNA follows: TGTGCCAGCAGTTCGGGGGTCTTGAATTCACCCCTCCACTTT. This encodes CASSSGVLNSPLHF.

In its sample, this clonotype was seen many times. The rearrangement joins TRBV5-1 to TRBJ2-5; D is unresolved. Germline CDR1 is SGHRS and CDR2 is YFSETQ. CDR3 length: 13 residues. The V end was cut by 0 bases, the J end by 2 bases, with 5 bases between. CDR3 bases: TGCGCCAGCAGCTTGGGCAGTCAAGAGACCCAGTACTTC. It is translated as CASSLGSQETQYF.

This clonotype was recorded many times. The chain combines TRBV7-2 with TRBJ2-1, with 13 bases that match TRBD2. J lost 7 bases, V lost 6 bases, and 6 bases had no gene match. Germline-derived CDR1 and CDR2 are SGHTA and FQGNSA. The length of the CDR3 is 15 residues. CDR3 DNA: TGTGCCAGCAGGCGGACTAGCGGGAGATGGAATGAGCAGTTCTTC. Its protein product is CASRRTSGRWNEQFF.

Turning to this clonotype: This CDR3 is missing its conserved last phenylalanine or tryptophan, likely due to a read error. The chain carries TRBV20-1 and TRBJ2-1; TRBD2 aligns across 9 bases. Per germline, CDR1 DFQATT and CDR2 SNEGSKA (reference sequence). J was trimmed by 6 bases and V by 4 bases; bases with no gene match: 7. The CDR3 has 14 residues. DNA for the CDR3: TGCAGTGCTACTAGCGGGACGATGGGCAATGAGCAGTTCATC. It translates to CSATSGTMGNEQFI.

On this clonotype itself: At one boundary the junction diverges from the germline segment, which might be a read error. The chain is built from TRBV7-3 and TRBJ2-2; no definite D call. The CDR3 is 14 amino acids. Germline CDR1 reads SGHTA; CDR2 reads FQGTGA. CDR3 DNA: TGTGCCAGCAGCTTTGGCACGAACACCTGGGAGCTGTTTTTT. This sequence encodes CASSFGTNTWELFF. Looking up the rest from reference TRBV7-3 and TRBJ2-2 gives the full variable domain: GAGVSQTPSNKVTEKGKYVELRCDPISGHTALYWYRQSLGQGPEFLIYFQGTGAADDSGLPNDRFFAVRPEGSVSTLKIQRTERGDSAVYLCASSFGTNTWELFFGEGSRLTVL.

The sample holds many counts of this clonotype. The chain uses TRBV5-5 and TRBJ2-3, with D perhaps matching TRBD2 (5 bases). With 4 bases removed from V and 4 bases from J, the gap between germline ends came to 16 bases. Per the germline V gene, CDR1 is SGHKS and CDR2 is YYEKEE (reference sequence). The CDR3 has 15 amino acids. In DNA, the CDR3 is TGTGCCAGCAGCCCCTTGTCGGGATATGCAGATACGCAGTATTTT. Translating it yields CASSPLSGYADTQYF.

This chain uses TRBV18 with TRBJ2-5; the match to TRBD2 covers 9 bases. CDR3 length: 13 amino acids. V shed 6 bases and J 4 bases; nucleotides not matched to a gene: 3. The germline CDR1 and CDR2 sequences are KGHSH and LQKENI. CDR3 amino acids: CASSAGGGETQYF. The CDR3 DNA is TGTGCCAGCTCGGCGGGAGGGGGAGAGACCCAGTACTTC.

This clonotype appeared a few times. The chain couples TRBV24-1 to TRBJ1-5, with D unclear. Trimming took 4 bases from V and 3 from J, leaving 6 bases between them. This CDR3 has 13 residues. Germline lookup yields CDR1 KGHDR and CDR2 SFDVKD. In nucleotides, the CDR3 is TGTGCCACCAGTGAAGGGCTCAATCAGCCCCAGCATTTT. As protein: CATSEGLNQPQHF.

This clonotype appeared many times. The chain has TRBV12-3 or TRBV12-4 and TRBJ1-5, with D possibly TRBD1 on 6 matching bases. The CDR3 consists of 13 residues. Trimming took 2 bases from V and 4 from J, leaving 6 bases between them. CDR3 residues: CASSLTGNQPQHF. CDR3 DNA sequence: TGTGCCAGCAGTTTAACAGGGAATCAGCCCCAGCATTTT.

This clonotype has ten or more counts. The chain combines TRBV7-8 with TRBJ2-1; 10 nucleotides line up with TRBD2. Germline V lookup: CDR1 SGHVS, CDR2 FQNEAQ. V gave up 5 bases and J gave up 7 bases; unmatched junction bases: 17. This CDR3 is built from 18 residues. This CDR3 reads CASSTTLGTSEPGNEQFF. DNA of the CDR3: TGTGCCAGCAGCACAACTCTCGGGACTAGCGAACCAGGGAATGAGCAGTTCTTC.

V and J are TRBV5-1 and TRBJ2-2; 8 positions agree with TRBD1. Germline V lookup: CDR1 SGHRS, CDR2 YFSETQ. The CDR3 length is 16 residues. V dropped 2 bases and J dropped 1; count of bases not matched to a gene: 4. The CDR3 spells CASSLNGQGNTGELFF. In DNA, the CDR3 is TGCGCCAGCAGCTTAAACGGACAGGGGAACACCGGGGAGCTGTTTTTT.

This clonotype was counted ten times or more. This chain joins TRBV3-1 and TRBJ2-5, with 9 bases that match TRBD1. This CDR3 comprises 16 residues. The trim removed 5 bases at V and 3 bases at J, leaving 10 bases unmatched. CDR1 is LGHDT, CDR2 YNNKEL, per germline (reference sequence). The CDR3 bases are TGTGCCAGCAGCTCGATGGGGACAGGGCTTAAAGAGACCCAGTACTTC. Its protein product is CASSSMGTGLKETQYF.